A selection of T cell receptor beta chains follows, all from one sample in a study of T-cell reconstitution after alpha-beta-depleted transplantation in children. TCRdb redid the calling of the PCR reads with MiXCR, one entry per CDR3 protein. The sample records almost 600,000 distinct CDR3 sequences, approximately 30% being singletons. This material consisted of PBMCs, taken before TCRalphabeta/CD19-depleted stem cell transplant. These receptors were obtained from a boy in the first two years of life with Wiskott-Aldrich syndrome, due to receive a stem cell transplant. Each CDR3 is given with its conserved first and last residue. Each record gives: V gene, clone size, CDR3 length, J gene, D gene, CDR3 protein, CDR3 DNA. D genes are given only for firm matches. Clone sizes are given selectively: once, few, many, or a class where the clone is expanded.

>TRBV7-2|NA|16|TRBJ2-5|NA
CASSLWSGQGGETQYF
TGTGCCAGCAGCTTATGGAGCGGTCAGGGGGGCGAGACCCAGTACTTC
>TRBV27|few|16|TRBJ2-7|TRBD2
CASPKGRLAGVKEQYF
TGTGCCAGCCCTAAGGGCCGACTAGCGGGAGTGAAGGAGCAGTACTTC
>TRBV7-6|few|14|TRBJ1-4|NA
CASSLAATNEKLFF
TGTGCCAGCAGCTTAGCTGCAACTAATGAAAAACTGTTTTTT
>TRBV18|NA|13|TRBJ1-1|NA
CASSPNGNTEAFF
TGTGCCAGCTCACCAAACGGGAACACTGAAGCTTTCTTT
>TRBV27|NA|13|TRBJ1-1|NA
CASSPIKGPVAFF
TGTGCCAGCAGTCCCATTAAGGGTCCAGTAGCTTTCTTT
>TRBV30|NA|15|TRBJ2-1|NA
CAWRPARRIYNEQFF
TGTGCCTGGCGGCCGGCACGGAGGATCTACAATGAGCAGTTCTTC
>TRBV5-1|NA|17|TRBJ2-5|TRBD2
CASSSGLAGAPGETQYF
TGCGCCAGCAGCTCAGGACTAGCGGGAGCTCCCGGGGAGACCCAGTACTTC
>TRBV25-1|NA|17|TRBJ2-3|NA
CASSAGTRAGPTDTQYF
TGTGCCAGCAGTGCGGGGACCCGGGCGGGACCCACAGATACGCAGTATTTT
>TRBV28|NA|14|TRBJ1-3|NA
CASSLGQAVQDRYF
TGTGCCAGCAGTTTAGGGCAGGCCGTCCAGGATAGATATTTT
>TRBV9|NA|14|TRBJ2-3|NA
CASSAGLYTDTQYF
TGTGCCAGCAGCGCAGGACTCTACACAGATACGCAGTATTTT